This T cell receptor (beta chain) was recorded in a study of blood T cell repertoires in COVID-19. Study at large: Italy, Spain and the United States were the sources of the convalescent and acute COVID-19 samples. Sample material is recorded as cDNA or gDNA derived from T cells, B-cell-depleted T cells, or PBMCs.

J lost 8 bases, V lost 4 bases, and 7 bases had no gene match. Germline-derived CDR1 and CDR2 are SGHNT and YENEEA. The CDR3 consists of 15 residues. Using immunoSEQ multiplex PCR, the repertoire was profiled, and TCRdb retains in-frame clones only, with some absent. The table includes 60,000 to 65,000 clones, roughly 80% detected once. Sequencing was carried out using peripheral blood. The sequence was obtained from a man between 60 and 75 years old with acute or convalescent COVID-19. This chain uses TRBV11-3 with TRBJ1-6; 8 nucleotides match TRBD1. The CDR3 loop reads CASSSPGQAYSPLHF. In DNA form, the CDR3 reads TGTGCCAGCAGCTCTCCGGGACAGGCTTATTCACCCCTCCACTTT.